This T cell receptor beta chain was captured by sequencing in a study of blood T cell repertoires in COVID-19. Generated by immunoSEQ multiplex PCR, the TCRdb table keeps only in-frame clones and is missing some. The sample lists 200,000 to 300,000 clones; 75% to 85% were seen once. With 3 bases removed from V and 5 bases from J, the gap between germline ends came to 14 bases. CDR3 size: 16 residues. The germline CDR1 and CDR2 sequences are ENHRY and SYGVKD. The sequencing input was peripheral blood. The V call is TRBV10-3, the J call TRBJ1-6, with D perhaps TRBD1 (5 bases). The sequence was collected from a human donor in a cohort sampled during active COVID-19. CDR3 DNA: TGTGCCATCAGTGAAGTCGGGGGAGCAAATAATTCACCCCTCCACTTT. Protein: CAISEVGGANNSPLHF.